The clone carrying this TCR beta chain was detected ten times or more. Investigators amplified TCR beta CDR3 regions from RNA transcripts. First-round RT-PCR relied on HTBI primers, and a second-round multiplex PCR came next. TCRdb itself ran the multiplex PCR reads through MiXCR, one entry per CDR3 protein. Of about 500,000 distinct CDR3 sequences in the sample, about 40% are singletons; the top ten hold about 4.6%. The V gene's germline CDR1 is SGHTA and CDR2 FQGNSA. CDR3 length: 14 amino acids. Trimming shortened V by 6 bases and J by 0 bases, and 12 bases separated the two germline ends. The data originate from a study of Graves' ophthalmopathy and Graves' hyperthyroidism.

The V and J genes are TRBV7-2 and TRBJ2-7; D might be TRBD1 (6 bases). This sequence originates from an adult man with Graves' hyperthyroidism. The sample taken for sequencing was peripheral blood or thyroid tissue (not recorded which). The CDR3 coding sequence is TGTGCCAGCAGTTTGGGACACCACTCCTACGAGCAGTACTTC. Protein sequence: CASSLGHHSYEQYF.